The next 4 T cell receptor beta chains were all read from a single sample in a study of T cells in Graves' hyperthyroidism and ophthalmopathy. TCR beta CDR3 sequences were amplified from RNA transcripts. The HTBI primer set served for first-round RT-PCR of the TCR CDR3. TCRdb redid the calling of the multiplex PCR reads with MiXCR, one entry per CDR3 protein. This table has fewer than 350,000 distinct CDR3 sequences, approximately 14% appearing once. The sample was blood. The receptor source for this set is a woman in her forties or fifties with Graves' hyperthyroidism that later progressed to Graves' ophthalmopathy.

This clonotype was counted ten times or more. V is TRBV20-1 and J is TRBJ2-5, with 10 bases that match TRBD2. The V and J ends lost 6 bases and 4 bases, in that order; junction bases with no gene match: 11. The germline V gene has CDR1 DFQATT and CDR2 SNEGSKA (reference sequence). The CDR3 is made up of 15 amino acids. The chain's CDR3 is CSAGDVLAGAETQYF. The CDR3, as DNA: TGCAGTGCGGGAGATGTGCTAGCGGGAGCAGAGACCCAGTACTTC.

This clonotype was observed a handful of times. V gene TRBV20-1 combines with J gene TRBJ2-7; D unclear. The germline V and J ends were trimmed by 6 bases and 3 bases, with 6 bases remaining between them. This CDR3 comprises 10 residues. Germline V gene data show CDR1 as DFQATT and CDR2 as SNEGSKA (reference sequence). The CDR3 nucleotides read TGCAGTGCCCGGTACTACGAGCAGTACTTC. It encodes CSARYYEQYF.

This clonotype was seen many times. The chain has TRBV27 and TRBJ2-2; possibly TRBD1 for D (6 bases). The CDR3 contains 14 residues. Per germline, CDR1 MNHEY and CDR2 SMNVEV (reference sequence). Between the trimmed V and J ends, which lost 5 bases and 6 bases, there was a span of 13 bases. CDR3 protein: CASSRLQGSGELFF. For the CDR3, the DNA is TGTGCCAGCAGTAGATTACAGGGATCCGGGGAGCTGTTTTTT.

This clonotype was seen repeatedly, ten times or more. The J gene is TRBJ2-7, the V gene TRBV28; TRBD2 matches 11 bases. Germline assignment: CDR1 MDHEN and CDR2 SYDVKM. Unmatched junction bases numbered 5, after V lost 6 bases and J lost 4 bases. This CDR3 has 14 amino acids. CDR3 protein: CASRTGLAVYEQYF. The CDR3 DNA sequence: TGTGCCAGCAGAACGGGACTAGCGGTTTACGAGCAGTACTTC.